What follows are 27 T cell receptor beta chains derived from one specimen sequenced in a study of T-cell reconstitution after alpha-beta-depleted transplantation in children. Using unique molecular identifiers, the investigators prepared the TCRbeta library. One entry per CDR3 protein, called by TCRdb with MiXCR from the PCR reads. This table has 670,000 or so distinct CDR3 sequences, roughly 13% appearing once. The sequences come from PBMCs, collected before TCRalphabeta/CD19-depleted stem cell transplant. These receptors were obtained from a girl aged 2 to 9 with congenital amegakaryocytic thrombocytopenia, due to receive a stem cell transplant.

The V call is TRBV5-1, the J call TRBJ2-5, with 7 nucleotides matching TRBD1. CDR1 and CDR2 (germline): SGHRS, YFSETQ. The CDR3 length is 14 residues. V lost 4 bases to trimming and J lost 2 bases; unmatched junction nucleotides: 5. Here the CDR3 reads CASSPGQQQETQYF. The CDR3 region has the DNA TGCGCCAGCAGCCCGGGACAGCAACAAGAGACCCAGTACTTC.

Of note for this clonotype: This sequence may be a read error, since a much larger clone differs from it by one base. This sequence joins TRBV10-3 and TRBJ1-2; a weak D match, TRBD1 (5 bases). The germline CDR1 and CDR2 sequences are ENHRY and SYGVKD. The CDR3 consists of 17 residues. CDR3 in DNA: TGTGCCATCAGTGAGTCGAGGGTTGGGACCAAGGTGGATGGCGACACCTTC. It is translated as CAISESRVGTKVDGDTF.

This clonotype came up many times. The chain recombines TRBV20-1 with TRBJ2-1; the D is unclear. This CDR3 has 14 residues. The V end lost 3 bases, the J end lost 6 bases, and 15 bases lay between the germline ends. The V gene's germline CDR1 is DFQATT and CDR2 SNEGSKA (reference sequence). This chain's CDR3 is CSASSWTVSNEQFF. The CDR3 region has the DNA TGCAGTGCTAGTTCCTGGACGGTCTCCAATGAGCAGTTCTTC.

Many counts were recorded for this clonotype. The genes are TRBV7-8 and TRBJ1-2; 7 bases agree with TRBD1. CDR3 size: 14 residues. Germline-derived CDR1 and CDR2 are SGHVS and FQNEAQ. J was trimmed by 4 bases and V by 5 bases; bases with no gene match: 7. The CDR3 sequence is CASSLAGTAYGYTF. In DNA, the CDR3 is TGTGCCAGCAGCCTCGCCGGGACAGCCTATGGCTACACCTTC.

This clonotype was recorded many times. The chain uses TRBV5-1 and TRBJ1-4, with unresolved D. The CDR3 extends over 14 amino acids. The V gene lost 0 bases and the J gene lost 7 bases, with 10 bases spanning the gap. Germline-derived CDR1 and CDR2 are SGHRS and YFSETQ. The CDR3, as DNA: TGCGCCAGCAGCTTGGCTCTGGGAAGTGAAAAACTGTTTTTT. Translated, it gives CASSLALGSEKLFF.

The chain employs TRBV15 and TRBJ2-5; TRBD2 is a possible D gene (6 bases). This CDR3 spans 14 amino acids. Germline V gene lookup returns CDR1 LNHNV and CDR2 YYDKDF (reference sequence). V gave up 3 bases and J gave up 4 bases, with 12 bases separating them. The CDR3 DNA sequence: TGTGCCACCAGCAGGCGCGGGGCGGGAGAGACCCAGTACTTC. Its translation is CATSRRGAGETQYF.

This clonotype was found many times. The chain carries TRBV4-2 and TRBJ2-1, with a possible D match to TRBD2 (5 bases). The CDR3 spans 17 residues. Germline-derived CDR1 and CDR2 are LGHNA and YNFKEQ. The V and J ends lost 2 bases and 3 bases respectively, with 17 bases between them. The CDR3 spells CASSQHLTRNFYNEQFF. In nucleotides, the CDR3 is TGTGCCAGCAGCCAACACCTTACTAGGAACTTCTACAATGAGCAGTTCTTC.

This clonotype turned up a few times. The chain recombines TRBV2 with TRBJ2-2; D is ambiguous. The CDR3 is made up of 14 amino acids. The germline V gene has CDR1 SNHLY and CDR2 FYNNEI. The ends were cut back, 7 bases at V and 0 bases at J, with 9 bases in the middle. The CDR3, as DNA: TGTGCCAGCAACTGGGGAACGAACACCGGGGAGCTGTTTTTT. This codes for CASNWGTNTGELFF.

V gene TRBV15 combines with J gene TRBJ1-4, with unresolved D. V lost 0 bases to trimming and J lost 8 bases, with 13 bases between them. The germline V gene encodes CDR1 LNHNV and CDR2 YYDKDF (reference sequence). The CDR3 consists of 15 residues. DNA for the CDR3: TGTGCCACCAGCAGAGATACGTGGAGATCGGAAAAACTGTTTTTT. Its translation: CATSRDTWRSEKLFF.

V gene TRBV28 combines with J gene TRBJ2-7, with TRBD2 matching over 10 bases. Germline V gene lookup returns CDR1 MDHEN and CDR2 SYDVKM. The CDR3 contains 16 residues. The ends lost 1 base at V and 2 bases at J; junction bases unmatched: 5. The CDR3, as DNA: TGTGCCAGCAGTTTATTAGCGGGAGGTCCCACCTACGAGCAGTACTTC. This sequence encodes CASSLLAGGPTYEQYF.

This clonotype appeared many times. The V and J genes are TRBV15 and TRBJ2-2; TRBD1 is a possible D gene (6 bases). Trimming pared 0 bases from V and 5 bases from J, leaving 10 bases between. Germline CDR1 is LNHNV and CDR2 is YYDKDF (reference sequence). The CDR3 is 15 residues long. The chain's CDR3 is CATSRDKGVTGELFF. The CDR3 DNA is TGTGCCACCAGCAGAGATAAGGGGGTAACCGGGGAGCTGTTTTTT.

This clonotype occurred many times. V usage is TRBV20-1 and J usage is TRBJ2-1; TRBD2 agrees at 8 bases. The CDR3 has 16 amino acids. Germline V lookup: CDR1 DFQATT, CDR2 SNEGSKA (reference sequence). With V trimmed by 5 bases and J by 8 bases, 17 bases remained unmatched. The CDR3 nucleotides read TGCAGTGCTCGCCCCTTGAGCGGGAGAATGTTCGATGAGCAGTTCTTC. It codes for CSARPLSGRMFDEQFF.

There are many counts of this clonotype. V gene TRBV5-6 combines with J gene TRBJ1-2; D is unresolved. Germline V gives CDR1 SGHDT, CDR2 YYEEEE. There are 15 residues in the CDR3. Trimming took 3 bases from V and 3 from J, leaving 15 bases between them. CDR3 in DNA: TGTGCCAGCAGCTCTGAGTCGAATTTATACTATGGCTACACCTTC. Encoded protein: CASSSESNLYYGYTF.

As to this clonotype: A much bigger clone sits one base away, suggesting this may be a read error. V is TRBV2 and J is TRBJ2-1, with TRBD2 matching over 7 bases. The CDR3 contains 14 residues. Per the germline V gene, CDR1 is SNHLY and CDR2 is FYNNEI. In DNA, the CDR3 is TGTGCCAGCCTCGGTTCACTAGCGAACAATGTGCAGTTCTTC. Translated, it gives CASLGSLANNVQFF.

The table lists this clonotype with many counts. The chain employs TRBV5-1 and TRBJ2-3; no clear D. This CDR3 comprises 16 residues. Germline V gene data show CDR1 as SGHRS and CDR2 as YFSETQ. The V gene lost 1 base and the J gene lost 5 bases, with 17 bases spanning the gap. The chain's CDR3 is CASSLLSEIRGDTQYF. The CDR3 DNA reads TGCGCCAGCAGCTTGTTATCGGAAATCAGAGGAGATACGCAGTATTTT.

This clonotype was counted at least ten times. This rearrangement joins TRBV21-1 to TRBJ1-2. TRBV21-1 is labeled a pseudogene. The CDR3 runs to 18 residues. CDR3 protein: CASSKRALLGESGYGYTF. The CDR3 nucleotides are TGTGCCAGCAGCAAAAGGGCCTTGCTCGGGGAATCGGGGTATGGCTACACCTTC.

Note on this clonotype: It may be a read error: a sequence one base away is much more abundant. The J gene is TRBJ1-1, the V gene TRBV7-9; TRBD1 agrees at 8 bases. The germline V gene has CDR1 SEHNR and CDR2 FQNEAQ (reference sequence). The CDR3 is 17 amino acids. The CDR3 DNA follows: TGTGTCAGCAGCTCTTCGGACAGGGCCCAGTTAAACACTGAAGCTTTCTTT. Protein product: CVSSSSDRAQLNTEAFF.

This clonotype was counted a few times. The chain employs TRBV20-1 and TRBJ2-7; D is tentatively TRBD1 or TRBD2 (5 bases each). This CDR3 has 15 amino acids. The germline V gene has CDR1 DFQATT and CDR2 SNEGSKA (reference sequence). V shed 6 bases and J shed 4 bases, with 22 bases lying between them. The CDR3 sequence: CSAPAGGTSGYEQYF. The DNA of the CDR3 is TGCAGTGCCCCGGCTGGGGGAACTTCGGGATACGAGCAGTACTTC.

This clonotype was counted many times. The chain has TRBV20-1 and TRBJ2-1; 15 bases fit TRBD2. This CDR3 spans 15 amino acids. The ends lost 5 bases at V and 5 bases at J; junction bases unmatched: 4. The V gene's germline CDR1 is DFQATT and CDR2 SNEGSKA (reference sequence). Written as DNA, the CDR3 is TGCAGTGCTTCCAGGACTAGCGGGAGGGACAATGAGCAGTTCTTC. It specifies CSASRTSGRDNEQFF.

This clonotype was observed a few times. This chain's CDR3 is CSARVWSASSYNEQFF. For the CDR3, the DNA is TGCAGTGCTAGAGTATGGTCAGCCAGCTCCTACAATGAGCAGTTCTTC. The chain links TRBV20-1 to TRBJ2-1; D remains ambiguous. CDR3 length: 16 residues. Deletions cut 1 base from V and 0 bases from J, with 13 bases between. Looked up from germline, CDR1 is DFQATT and CDR2 is SNEGSKA (reference sequence).

This clonotype was detected ten times or more. The V gene is TRBV5-1, the J gene TRBJ2-2; D possibly corresponds to TRBD2 (6 bases). The CDR3 covers 14 residues. Trimming removed 3 bases from V and 5 bases from J, with 11 bases in between. Germline-derived CDR1 and CDR2 are SGHRS and YFSETQ. In DNA form, the CDR3 reads TGCGCCAGCAGCTCCTCTAGCGTGACCGGGGAGCTGTTTTTT. Translation: CASSSSSVTGELFF.

This clonotype was found a few times. The rearrangement links TRBV30 to TRBJ2-1, with 15 positions matching TRBD2. CDR1 and CDR2 (germline): GTSNPN, SVGIG (reference sequence). The CDR3 contains 14 residues. V dropped 3 bases and J dropped 10; count of bases not matched to a gene: 4. The CDR3 DNA is TGTGCCTGGAGGAGGACTAGCGGGAGGGCGGAGCAGTTCTTC. Amino acid sequence: CAWRRTSGRAEQFF.

This clonotype was observed a few times. The chain employs TRBV5-1 and TRBJ2-7, with D possibly being TRBD1 (6 bases). The germline gives CDR1 SGHRS, CDR2 YFSETQ. Between the trimmed V and J ends, which lost 3 bases and 7 bases, there was a span of 11 bases. The CDR3 runs to 12 residues. In nucleotides, the CDR3 is TGCGCCAGCAGCTCGTACCAGGGGGAGCAGTACTTC. Its protein product is CASSSYQGEQYF.

This clonotype was seen a few times. The genes are TRBV11-2 and TRBJ2-1; unclear D gene. Trimming shortened V by 2 bases and J by 6 bases, and 8 bases separated the two germline ends. The CDR3 is 13 residues long. The germline gives CDR1 SGHAT, CDR2 FQNNGV. In DNA form, the CDR3 reads TGTGCCAGCAGCTTAAAAACCCGCAATGAGCAGTTCTTC. This sequence encodes CASSLKTRNEQFF.

Many counts were recorded for this clonotype. V usage is TRBV5-1 and J usage is TRBJ2-7, with D uncertain. Trimming took 0 bases from V and 3 from J, leaving 7 bases between them. Looked up from germline, CDR1 is SGHRS and CDR2 is YFSETQ. This CDR3 has 13 residues. CDR3 sequence: CASSLAANYEQYF. Written as DNA, the CDR3 is TGCGCCAGCAGCTTGGCGGCTAACTACGAGCAGTACTTC.

J is TRBJ2-5 and V is TRBV14; D might be TRBD1 (6 bases). Trimming cost V 4 bases and J 2 bases, with 17 bases left between them. This CDR3 is 16 amino acids long. Germline V gene lookup returns CDR1 SGHDN and CDR2 FVKESK. The CDR3 region is CASSLRYSGHQETQYF. Here the CDR3 DNA reads TGTGCCAGCAGCCTCCGCTATTCGGGACATCAAGAGACCCAGTACTTC.

This clonotype was recorded a few times. The rearrangement uses TRBV20-1 and TRBJ2-1; TRBD2 matches at 11 bases. CDR1 DFQATT and CDR2 SNEGSKA come from the germline V gene (reference sequence). J was trimmed by 1 base and V by 7 bases; bases with no gene match: 12. CDR3 length: 17 residues. The CDR3 loop reads CSVAGGPNSGSYNEQFF. DNA for the CDR3: TGCAGTGTAGCGGGAGGGCCTAACTCAGGTTCCTACAATGAGCAGTTCTTC.